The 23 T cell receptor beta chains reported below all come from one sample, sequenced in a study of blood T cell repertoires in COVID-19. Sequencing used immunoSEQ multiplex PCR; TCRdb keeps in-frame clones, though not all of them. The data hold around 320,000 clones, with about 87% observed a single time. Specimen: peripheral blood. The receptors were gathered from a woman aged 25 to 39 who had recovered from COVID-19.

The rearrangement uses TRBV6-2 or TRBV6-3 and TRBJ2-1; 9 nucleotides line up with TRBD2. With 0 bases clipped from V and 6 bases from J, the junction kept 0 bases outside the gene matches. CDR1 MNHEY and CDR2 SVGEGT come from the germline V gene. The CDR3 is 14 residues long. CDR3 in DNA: TGTGCCAGCAGTTACTCTAGCGGGGGCAATGAGCAGTTCTTC. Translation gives CASSYSSGGNEQFF.

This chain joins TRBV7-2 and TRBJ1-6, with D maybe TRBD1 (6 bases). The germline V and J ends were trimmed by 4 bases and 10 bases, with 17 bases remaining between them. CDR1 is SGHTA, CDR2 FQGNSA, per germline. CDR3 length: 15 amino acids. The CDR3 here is CASSSQGLFGSPLHF. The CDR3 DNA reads TGTGCCAGCAGCTCCCAGGGGCTCTTTGGGTCACCCCTCCACTTT.

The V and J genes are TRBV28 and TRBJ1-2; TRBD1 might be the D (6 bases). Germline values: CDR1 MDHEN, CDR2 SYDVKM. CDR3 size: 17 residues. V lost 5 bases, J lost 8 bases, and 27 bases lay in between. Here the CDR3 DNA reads TGTGCCAGCAGTATCTCGGCGACAGGCGGTCGTGGGGGAGGCTACACCTTC. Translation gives CASSISATGGRGGGYTF.

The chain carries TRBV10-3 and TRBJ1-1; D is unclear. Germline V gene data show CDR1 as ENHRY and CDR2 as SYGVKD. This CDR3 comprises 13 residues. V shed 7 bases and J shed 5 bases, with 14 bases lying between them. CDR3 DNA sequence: TGTGCCATCACTCAAGGTGGGGAGACTGAAGCTTTCTTT. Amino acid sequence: CAITQGGETEAFF.

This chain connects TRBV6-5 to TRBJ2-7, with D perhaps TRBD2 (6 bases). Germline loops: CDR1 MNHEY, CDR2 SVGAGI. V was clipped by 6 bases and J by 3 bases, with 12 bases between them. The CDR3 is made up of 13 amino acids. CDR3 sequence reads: CASRPPGVYEQYF. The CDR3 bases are TGTGCCAGCAGACCCCCGGGGGTCTACGAGCAGTACTTC.

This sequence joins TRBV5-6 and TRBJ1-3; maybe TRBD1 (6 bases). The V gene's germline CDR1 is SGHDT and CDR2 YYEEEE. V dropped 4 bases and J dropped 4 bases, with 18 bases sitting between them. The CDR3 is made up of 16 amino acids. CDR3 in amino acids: CASSRDPGVTGNTIYF. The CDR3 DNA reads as TGTGCCAGCAGCCGAGACCCAGGGGTCACCGGAAACACCATATATTTT.

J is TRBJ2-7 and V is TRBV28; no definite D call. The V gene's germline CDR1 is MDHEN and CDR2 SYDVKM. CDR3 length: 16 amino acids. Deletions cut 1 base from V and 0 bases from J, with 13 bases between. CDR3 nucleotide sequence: TGTGCCAGCAGTTTATCTCCGGTTGTTAGCTCCTACGAGCAGTACTTC. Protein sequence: CASSLSPVVSSYEQYF.

Here the CDR3 reads CASSFNNEQFF. The CDR3 bases are TGTGCCAGCAGCTTTAACAATGAGCAGTTCTTC. This sequence joins TRBV5-4 and TRBJ2-1; D ambiguous. V was cut by 2 bases and J by 5 bases, with 2 bases left in between. This CDR3 comprises 11 residues. Germline CDR1 is SGHNT and CDR2 is YYREEE (reference sequence).

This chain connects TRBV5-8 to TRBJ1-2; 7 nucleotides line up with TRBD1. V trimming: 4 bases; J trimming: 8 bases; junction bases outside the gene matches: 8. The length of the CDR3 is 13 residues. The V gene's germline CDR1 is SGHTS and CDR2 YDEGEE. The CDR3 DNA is TGTGCCAGCAGCCTGACAGGGTTATGGGGCTACACCTTC. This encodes CASSLTGLWGYTF.

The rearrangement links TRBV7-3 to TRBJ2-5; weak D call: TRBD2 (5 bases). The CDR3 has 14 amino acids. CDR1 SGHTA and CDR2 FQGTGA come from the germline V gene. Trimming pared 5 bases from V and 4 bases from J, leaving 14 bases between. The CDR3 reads CASSLSSLGETQYF. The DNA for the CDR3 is TGTGCCAGCAGCCTATCTAGCTTGGGAGAGACCCAGTACTTC.

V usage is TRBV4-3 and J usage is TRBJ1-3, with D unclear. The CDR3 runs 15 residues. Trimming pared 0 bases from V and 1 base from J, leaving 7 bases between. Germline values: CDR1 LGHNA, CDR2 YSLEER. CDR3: CASSQDGHSGNTIYF. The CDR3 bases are TGCGCCAGCAGCCAAGATGGGCATTCTGGAAACACCATATATTTT.

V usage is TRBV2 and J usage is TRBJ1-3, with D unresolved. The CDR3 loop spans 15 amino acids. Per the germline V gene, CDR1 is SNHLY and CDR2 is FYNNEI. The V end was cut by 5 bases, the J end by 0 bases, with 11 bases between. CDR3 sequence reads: CASSRTQSSGNTIYF. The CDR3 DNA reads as TGTGCCAGCAGTCGGACTCAGAGCTCTGGAAACACCATATATTTT.

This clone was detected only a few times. CDR3 DNA: TGTGCCAGCAGCCCAGGGACAGGGGGCGATCAGCCCCAGCATTTT. Amino acids: CASSPGTGGDQPQHF. The V and J genes are TRBV7-8 and TRBJ1-5; TRBD1 matches 12 bases. The germline V gene encodes CDR1 SGHVS and CDR2 FQNEAQ. The junction had 4 bases not matched to a gene; V was cut back by 5 bases and J by 5 bases. The CDR3 runs 15 residues.

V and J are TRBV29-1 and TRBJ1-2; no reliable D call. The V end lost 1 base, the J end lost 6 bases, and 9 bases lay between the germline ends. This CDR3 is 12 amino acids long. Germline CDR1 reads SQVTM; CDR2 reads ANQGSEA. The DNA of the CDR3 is TGCAGCGTTGAAGCAACAGAACATGGCTACACCTTC. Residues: CSVEATEHGYTF.

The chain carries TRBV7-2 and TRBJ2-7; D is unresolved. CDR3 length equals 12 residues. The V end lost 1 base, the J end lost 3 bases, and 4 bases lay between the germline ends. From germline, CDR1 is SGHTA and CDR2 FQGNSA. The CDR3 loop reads CASSLVDYEQYF. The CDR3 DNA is TGTGCCAGCAGCTTAGTAGACTACGAGCAGTACTTC. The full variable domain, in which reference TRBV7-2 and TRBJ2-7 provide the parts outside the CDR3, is GAGVSQSPSNKVTEKGKDVELRCDPISGHTALYWYRQSLGQGLEFLIYFQGNSAPDKSGLPSDRFSAERTGGSVSTLTIQRTQQEDSAVYLCASSLVDYEQYFGPGTRLTVT.

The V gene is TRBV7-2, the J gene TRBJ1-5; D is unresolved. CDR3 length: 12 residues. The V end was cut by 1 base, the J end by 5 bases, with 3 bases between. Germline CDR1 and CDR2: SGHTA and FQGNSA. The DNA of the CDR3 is TGTGCCAGCAGCTTAGGAGATCAGCCCCAGCATTTT. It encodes CASSLGDQPQHF.

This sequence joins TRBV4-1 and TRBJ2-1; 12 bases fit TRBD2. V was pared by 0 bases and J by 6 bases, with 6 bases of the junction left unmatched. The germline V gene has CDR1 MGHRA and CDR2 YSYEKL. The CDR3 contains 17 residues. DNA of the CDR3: TGCGCCAGCAGCCAAGAGGGAACTAGCGGGGGGCTCAATGAGCAGTTCTTC. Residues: CASSQEGTSGGLNEQFF.

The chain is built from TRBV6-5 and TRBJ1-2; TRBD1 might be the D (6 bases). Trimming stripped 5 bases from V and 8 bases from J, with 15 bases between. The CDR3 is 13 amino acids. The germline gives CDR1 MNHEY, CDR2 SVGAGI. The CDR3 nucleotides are TGTGCCAGCAGTCCACAGGGAATTGGAGGCTACACCTTC. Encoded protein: CASSPQGIGGYTF.

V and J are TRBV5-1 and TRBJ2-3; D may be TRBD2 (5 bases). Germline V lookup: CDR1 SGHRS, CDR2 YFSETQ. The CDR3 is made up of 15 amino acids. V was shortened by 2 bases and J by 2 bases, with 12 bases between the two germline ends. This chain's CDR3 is CASSLGLYYTDTQYF. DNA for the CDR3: TGCGCCAGCAGCTTAGGACTTTATTACACAGATACGCAGTATTTT.

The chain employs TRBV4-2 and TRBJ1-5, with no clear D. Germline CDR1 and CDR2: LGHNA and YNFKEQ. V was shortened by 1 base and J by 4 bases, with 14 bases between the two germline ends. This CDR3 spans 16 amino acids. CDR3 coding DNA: TGTGCCAGCAGCCAAGTAGCGACGGATCTAAATCAGCCCCAGCATTTT. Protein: CASSQVATDLNQPQHF.

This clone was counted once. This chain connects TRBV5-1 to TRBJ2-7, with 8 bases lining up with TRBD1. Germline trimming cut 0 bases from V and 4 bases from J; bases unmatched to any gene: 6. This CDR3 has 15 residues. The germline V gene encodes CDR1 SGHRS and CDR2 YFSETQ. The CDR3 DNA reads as TGCGCCAGCAGCTTGGTCTGGCAGGGGGCTTACGAGCAGTACTTC. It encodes CASSLVWQGAYEQYF.

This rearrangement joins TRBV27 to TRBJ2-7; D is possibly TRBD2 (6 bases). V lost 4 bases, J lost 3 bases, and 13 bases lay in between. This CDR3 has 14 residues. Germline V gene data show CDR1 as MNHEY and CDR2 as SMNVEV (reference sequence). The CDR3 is CASSYRQEGYEQYF. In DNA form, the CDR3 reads TGTGCCAGCAGTTATCGGCAGGAGGGCTACGAGCAGTACTTC.

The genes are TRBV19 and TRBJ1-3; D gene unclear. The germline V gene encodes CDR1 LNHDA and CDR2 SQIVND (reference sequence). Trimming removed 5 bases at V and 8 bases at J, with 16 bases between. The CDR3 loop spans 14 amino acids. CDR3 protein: CASSREAGAHTIYF. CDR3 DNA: TGTGCCAGTAGTCGAGAGGCCGGTGCACACACCATATATTTT. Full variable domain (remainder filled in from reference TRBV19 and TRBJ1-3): DGGITQSPKYLFRKEGQNVTLSCEQNLNHDAMYWYRQDPGQGLRLIYYSQIVNDFQKGDIAEGYSVSREKKESFPLTVTSAQKNPTAFYLCASSREAGAHTIYFGEGSWLTVV.